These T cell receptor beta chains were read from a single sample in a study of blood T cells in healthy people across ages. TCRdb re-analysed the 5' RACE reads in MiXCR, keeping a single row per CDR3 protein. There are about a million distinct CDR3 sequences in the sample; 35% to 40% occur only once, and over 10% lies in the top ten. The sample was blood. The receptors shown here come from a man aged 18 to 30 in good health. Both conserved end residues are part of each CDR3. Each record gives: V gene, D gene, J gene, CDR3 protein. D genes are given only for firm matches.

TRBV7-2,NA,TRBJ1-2,CASSLNSGEGYTF
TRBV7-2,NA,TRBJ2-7,CASSLEDLPYEQYF
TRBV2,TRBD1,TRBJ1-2,CASSEQGAQGYTF
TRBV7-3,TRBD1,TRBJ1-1,CASRLMQGGGTEAFF
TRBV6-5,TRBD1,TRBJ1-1,CASRAYTGGGTEAFF
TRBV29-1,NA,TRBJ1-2,CSVESADRPCGYTF
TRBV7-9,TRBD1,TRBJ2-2,CASSFRTGANTGELFF
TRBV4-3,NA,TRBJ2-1,CASSQGGGPGYEQFF
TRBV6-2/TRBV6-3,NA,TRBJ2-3,CARRDKNLDTQYF
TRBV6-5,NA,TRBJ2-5,CASSYEGRGEQYF
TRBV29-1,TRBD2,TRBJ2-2,CSVLTSGANTGELFF
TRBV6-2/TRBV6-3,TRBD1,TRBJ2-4,CASSVRQGSKNIQYF
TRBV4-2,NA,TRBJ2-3,CASSQQLQTSTDTQYF
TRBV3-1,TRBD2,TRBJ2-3,CASSPLHGGGSTDTQYF
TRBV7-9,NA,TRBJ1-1,CASNNRVHTEAFF
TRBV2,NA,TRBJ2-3,CASNAGTSTDTQYF
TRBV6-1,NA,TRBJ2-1,CASRLPATGLASYNEQFF
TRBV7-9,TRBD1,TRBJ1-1,CASSTPGQVNTEAFF
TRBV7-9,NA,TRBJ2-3,CASSLEAGGAYQYF
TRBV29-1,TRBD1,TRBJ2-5,CSVAGTGLLGQYF
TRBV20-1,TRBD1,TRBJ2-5,CSAIPGTVETQYF
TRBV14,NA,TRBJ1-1,CASSQPQNRTGLNTEAFF
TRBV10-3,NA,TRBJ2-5,CAISFDLQETQYF
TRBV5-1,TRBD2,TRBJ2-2,CASSFTSRGATTGELFF
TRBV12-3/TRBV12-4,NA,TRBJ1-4,CASRSGTANEKLFF
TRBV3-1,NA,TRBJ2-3,CASSHRLGTDTQYF
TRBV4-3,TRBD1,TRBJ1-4,CASSPTRTGVEKLFF
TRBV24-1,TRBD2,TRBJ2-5,CATSDRLAGTQYF
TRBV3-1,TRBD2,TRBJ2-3,CASSQDVTSGDTQYF
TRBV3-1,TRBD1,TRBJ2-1,CASSPTGGTYSYEQFF
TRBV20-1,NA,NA,CSARDPTYEQYF
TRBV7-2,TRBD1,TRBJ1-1,CASSPWTGSNTEAFF
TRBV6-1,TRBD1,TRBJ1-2,CASSDDDRVYGYTF
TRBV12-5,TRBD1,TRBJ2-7,CASGRGQGHEQYF
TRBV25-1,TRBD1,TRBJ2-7,CASTGTGYEQYF
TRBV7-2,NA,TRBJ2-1,CASSVERYNEQFF
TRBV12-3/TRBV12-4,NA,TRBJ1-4,CASSLYWEGKLFF
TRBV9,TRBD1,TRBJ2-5,CASSPGQGAGNEQYF
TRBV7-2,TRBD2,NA,CASSLALLAGQETQYF
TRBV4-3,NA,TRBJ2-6,CASSEGTSGANVLTF
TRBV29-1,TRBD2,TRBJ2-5,CSVSRTSDLETQYF
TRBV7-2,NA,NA,CASSSPSSGSKNIQYF
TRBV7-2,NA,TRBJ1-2,CASSLRSTGHTNANYGYTF
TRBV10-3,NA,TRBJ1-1,CAISVGTSTEAFF
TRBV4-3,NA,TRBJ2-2,CASSQDPGGPTVTGELFF
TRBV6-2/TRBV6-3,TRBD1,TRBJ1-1,CASRPDRESTEAFF
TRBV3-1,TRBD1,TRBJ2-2,CASSQSVGQFGGELFF
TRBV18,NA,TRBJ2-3,CASSPGGNTDTQYF
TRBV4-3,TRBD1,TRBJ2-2,CASSSQQGYTGELFF
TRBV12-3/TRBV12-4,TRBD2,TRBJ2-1,CASSRGLAGASSYNEQFF